This T cell receptor (beta chain) came from a study of OX40 agonist ivuxolimab in advanced cancers. A note on the overall study: Ivuxolimab was a fully human IgG2 agonistic monoclonal antibody targeting the costimulatory receptor OX40 (CD134). The point of sequencing TCRbeta in the periphery was to test whether ivuxolimab changed TCR sequence diversity and drove clonal T-cell expansion. Of the approximately 50 dose-escalation patients, hepatocellular carcinoma was present in approximately 20, melanoma in about 15, renal cell carcinoma in 9 and head and neck cancer in 9. The paper reports the monotherapy dose-escalation portion (N ≈ 50 patients) of the phase I ivuxolimab trial. In the dose-escalation cohort, approximately 83% of patients were male, and the mean age was roughly 60 years with a range of roughly 23 to 79. Intravenous ivuxolimab was administered to patients every 2 weeks at six dose levels: 0.01, 0.1, 0.3, 1.5, 3 and 10 mg/kg. Prior anti-PD-1, anti-PD-L1 or anti-CTLA-4 therapy was permitted, and checkpoint inhibitors had been received by approximately 39% of dose-escalation patients. Three dose-escalation patients achieved partial responses, one with hepatocellular carcinoma and two with cutaneous melanoma. General study outcomes and caveats: After ivuxolimab, more expanded clones were found on average in CD8+ T cells than in CD4+ T cells. Partial responders in the 0.1-3.0 mg/kg groups had among the lowest normalized peripheral clonal expansion, especially among CD8+ T cells. Low levels of normalized T-cell clonal expansion were also seen in some patients who did not respond. Clonal expansion of both CD4+ and CD8+ blood T cells was observed from baseline to week 6 at doses 0.1 to 3.0 mg/kg. Which antigens the clonally expanded peripheral T cells were specific for was not determined.

For sequencing of the TCRbeta CDR3 region, genomic DNA was extracted from the sorted cells. The immunoSEQ Assay was used to sequence the TCRbeta CDR3 regions. TCRdb took over this immuneACCESS table, retaining in-frame rearrangements with V and J assigned. Such tables are incomplete; in checked studies, under half of the missing clones stem from an unresolved V gene, and the remainder is unexplained. This sample gives tens of thousands of clones in total; approximately 83% of them show up just once. Approximately 1.9% of the sample goes to the ten largest clones. Patients with a history of autoimmune disease or receiving systemic immunosuppression were excluded from the trial. In every dose cohort, peripheral blood was drawn for TCR sequencing at baseline, cycle 4 day 1, and cycle 7 day 1. Samples were obtained from an open-label, multicenter, first-in-human phase I dose-escalation trial of ivuxolimab. The trial enrolled adults with locally advanced or metastatic head and neck squamous cell, hepatocellular, melanoma or renal cell carcinoma. Before TCR sequencing, CD4+ T cells and CD8+ T cells were sorted from peripheral blood as separate populations.

The CDR3 holds 15 amino acids from the cysteine to the phenylalanine. Just CDR3 DNA is preserved here, 45 bases in frame from base 1. Reading the germline V gene gives CDR1 LGHNA and CDR2 YNFKEQ. On this clone itself: Its antigen remains unidentified. An end of the junction differs from the germline gene, which may be a read error.

The V and J segments used are TRBV4-2 and TRBJ2-1, with 8 middle bases fitting TRBD2. The sequencing used CD4+ or CD8+ T cells sorted from blood, collected in a trial of the OX40 agonist ivuxolimab. This receptor was identified in an adult with an advanced solid tumor such as melanoma, head and neck, liver or kidney cancer. The CDR3 protein: CASSLDGRAYNEQFF. The DNA reads TGTGCCAGCAGCCTGGACGGGAGGGCCTATAATGAGCAGTTCTTC.